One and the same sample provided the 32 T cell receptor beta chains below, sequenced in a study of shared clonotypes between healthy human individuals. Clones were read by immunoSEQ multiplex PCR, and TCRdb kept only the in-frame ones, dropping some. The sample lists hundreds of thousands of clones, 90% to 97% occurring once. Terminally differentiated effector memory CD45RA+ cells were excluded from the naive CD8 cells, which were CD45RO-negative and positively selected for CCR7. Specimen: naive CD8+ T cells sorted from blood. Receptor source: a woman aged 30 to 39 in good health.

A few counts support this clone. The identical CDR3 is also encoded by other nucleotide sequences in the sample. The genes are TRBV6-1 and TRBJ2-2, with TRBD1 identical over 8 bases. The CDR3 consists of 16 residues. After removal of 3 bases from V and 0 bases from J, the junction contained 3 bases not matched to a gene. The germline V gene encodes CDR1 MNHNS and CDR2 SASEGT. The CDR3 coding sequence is TGTGCCAGCAGTGACGCGGGACAGGCGAACACCGGGGAGCTGTTTTTT. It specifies CASSDAGQANTGELFF.

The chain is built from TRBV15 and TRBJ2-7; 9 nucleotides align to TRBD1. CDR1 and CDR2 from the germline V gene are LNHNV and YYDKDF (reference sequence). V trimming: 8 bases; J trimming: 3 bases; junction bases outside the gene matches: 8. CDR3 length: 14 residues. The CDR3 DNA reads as TGTGCCACCTCCGACAGGGGGAAGTTCTACGAGCAGTACTTC. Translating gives CATSDRGKFYEQYF. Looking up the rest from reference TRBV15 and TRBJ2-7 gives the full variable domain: DAMVIQNPRYQVTQFGKPVTLSCSQTLNHNVMYWYQQKSSQAPKLLFHYYDKDFNNEADTPDNFQSRRPNTSFCFLDIRSPGLGDTAMYLCATSDRGKFYEQYFGPGTRLTVT.

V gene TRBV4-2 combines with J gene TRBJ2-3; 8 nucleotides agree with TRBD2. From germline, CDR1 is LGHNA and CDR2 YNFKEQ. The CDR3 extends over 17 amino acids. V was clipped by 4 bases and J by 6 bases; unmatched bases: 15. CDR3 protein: CASSPRGASGPEDTQYF. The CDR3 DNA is TGTGCCAGCAGCCCCAGAGGGGCTAGCGGGCCCGAGGATACGCAGTATTTT.

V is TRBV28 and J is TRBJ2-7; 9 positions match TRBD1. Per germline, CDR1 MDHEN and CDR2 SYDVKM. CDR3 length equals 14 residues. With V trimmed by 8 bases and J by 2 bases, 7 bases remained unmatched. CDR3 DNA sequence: TGTGCCAGCCAACAGGGACAGGGAACCTACGAGCAGTACTTC. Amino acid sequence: CASQQGQGTYEQYF.

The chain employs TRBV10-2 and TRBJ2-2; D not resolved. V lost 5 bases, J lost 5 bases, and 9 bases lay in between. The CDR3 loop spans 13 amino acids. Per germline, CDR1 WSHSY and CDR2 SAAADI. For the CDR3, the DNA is TGCGCCAGCAGTTTCCATGGGACCGGGGAGCTGTTTTTT. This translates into CASSFHGTGELFF.

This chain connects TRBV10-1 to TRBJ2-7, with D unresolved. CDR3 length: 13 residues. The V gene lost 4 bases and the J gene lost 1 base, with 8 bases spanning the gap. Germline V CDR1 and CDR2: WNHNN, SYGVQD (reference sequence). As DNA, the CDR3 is TGCGCCAGCAGTGCCACGTATTCCTACGAGCAGTACTTC. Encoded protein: CASSATYSYEQYF.

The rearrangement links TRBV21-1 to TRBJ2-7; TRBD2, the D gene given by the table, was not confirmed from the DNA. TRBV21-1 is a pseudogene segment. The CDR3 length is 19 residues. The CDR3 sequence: CASSNTGTKVTSGDYEQYF. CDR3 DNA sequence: TGTGCCAGCAGCAATACCGGGACAAAAGTAACGAGCGGGGACTACGAGCAGTACTTC.

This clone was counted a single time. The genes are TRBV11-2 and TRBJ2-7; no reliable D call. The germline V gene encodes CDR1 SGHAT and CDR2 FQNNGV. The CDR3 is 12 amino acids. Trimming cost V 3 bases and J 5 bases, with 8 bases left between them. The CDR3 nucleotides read TGTGCCAGCAGCTTGACCCCAGACGAGCAGTACTTC. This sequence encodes CASSLTPDEQYF.

The CDR3 is CASSEARLALNTGELFF. CDR3 DNA: TGTGCCAGCAGTGAAGCCCGCCTGGCCCTGAACACCGGGGAGCTGTTTTTT. J is TRBJ2-2 and V is TRBV2; D call uncertain. The germline V and J ends were trimmed by 0 bases and 1 base, with 12 bases remaining between them. Per germline, CDR1 SNHLY and CDR2 FYNNEI. The CDR3 length is 17 residues.

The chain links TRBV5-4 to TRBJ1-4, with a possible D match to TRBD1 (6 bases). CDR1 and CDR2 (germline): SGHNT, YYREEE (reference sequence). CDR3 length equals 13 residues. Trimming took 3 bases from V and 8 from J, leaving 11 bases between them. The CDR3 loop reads CASSYPRGEKLFF. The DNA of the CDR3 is TGTGCCAGCAGCTACCCAAGGGGGGAAAAACTGTTTTTT.

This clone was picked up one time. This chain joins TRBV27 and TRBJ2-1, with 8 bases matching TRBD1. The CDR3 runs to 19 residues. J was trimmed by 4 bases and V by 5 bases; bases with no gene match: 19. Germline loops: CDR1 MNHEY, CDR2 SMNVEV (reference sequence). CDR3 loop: CASSHDALPGGAAYNEQFF. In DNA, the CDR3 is TGTGCCAGCAGTCACGACGCTCTTCCAGGGGGCGCGGCTTACAATGAGCAGTTCTTC.

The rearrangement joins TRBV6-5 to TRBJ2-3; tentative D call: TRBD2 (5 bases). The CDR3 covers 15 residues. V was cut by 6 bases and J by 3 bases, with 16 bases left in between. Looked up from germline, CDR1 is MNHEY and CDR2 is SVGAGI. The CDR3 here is CASSPEGAETDTQYF. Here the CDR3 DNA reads TGTGCCAGCAGCCCCGAGGGAGCCGAGACAGATACGCAGTATTTT.

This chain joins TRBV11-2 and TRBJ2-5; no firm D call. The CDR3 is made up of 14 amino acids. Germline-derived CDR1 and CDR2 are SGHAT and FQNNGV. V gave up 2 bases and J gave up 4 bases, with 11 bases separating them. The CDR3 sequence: CASSLPQIGETQYF. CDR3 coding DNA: TGTGCCAGCAGCTTACCCCAGATAGGAGAGACCCAGTACTTC.

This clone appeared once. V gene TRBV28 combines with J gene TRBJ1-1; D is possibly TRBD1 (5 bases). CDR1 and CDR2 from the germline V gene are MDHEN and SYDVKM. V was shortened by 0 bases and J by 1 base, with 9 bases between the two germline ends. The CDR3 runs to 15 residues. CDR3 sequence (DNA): TGTGCCAGCAGTTTATGGGGGGTGAGGAACACTGAAGCTTTCTTT. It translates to CASSLWGVRNTEAFF.

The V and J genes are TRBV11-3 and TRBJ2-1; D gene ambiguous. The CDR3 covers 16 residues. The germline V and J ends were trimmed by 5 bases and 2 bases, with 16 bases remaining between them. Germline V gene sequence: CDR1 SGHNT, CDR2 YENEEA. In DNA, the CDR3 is TGTGCCAGCAGCCCCTTTCTAGATTCGACCTACAATGAGCAGTTCTTC. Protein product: CASSPFLDSTYNEQFF.

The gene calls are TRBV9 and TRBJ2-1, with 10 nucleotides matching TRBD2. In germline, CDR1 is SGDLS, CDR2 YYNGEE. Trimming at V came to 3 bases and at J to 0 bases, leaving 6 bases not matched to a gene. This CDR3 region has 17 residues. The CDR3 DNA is TGTGCCAGCAGCGAGGGACTAGCGCAACTCTCCTACAATGAGCAGTTCTTC. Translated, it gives CASSEGLAQLSYNEQFF. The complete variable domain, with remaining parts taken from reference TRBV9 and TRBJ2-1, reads DSGVTQTPKHLITATGQRVTLRCSPRSGDLSVYWYQQSLDQGLQFLIQYYNGEERAKGNILERFSAQQFPDLHSELNLSSLELGDSALYFCASSEGLAQLSYNEQFFGPGTRLTVL.

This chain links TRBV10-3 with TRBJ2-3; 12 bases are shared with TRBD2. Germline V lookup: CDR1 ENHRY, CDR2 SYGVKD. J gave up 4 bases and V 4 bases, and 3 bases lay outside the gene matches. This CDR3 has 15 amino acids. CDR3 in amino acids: CAISGLAGDPDTQYF. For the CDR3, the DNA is TGTGCCATCAGTGGACTAGCGGGAGATCCAGATACGCAGTATTTT.

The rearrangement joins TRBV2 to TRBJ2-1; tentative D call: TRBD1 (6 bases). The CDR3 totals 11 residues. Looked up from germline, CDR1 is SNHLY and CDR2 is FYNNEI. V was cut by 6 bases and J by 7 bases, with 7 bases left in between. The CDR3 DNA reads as TGTGCCAGCAGCCAGGGGAATGAGCAGTTCTTC. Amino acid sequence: CASSQGNEQFF.

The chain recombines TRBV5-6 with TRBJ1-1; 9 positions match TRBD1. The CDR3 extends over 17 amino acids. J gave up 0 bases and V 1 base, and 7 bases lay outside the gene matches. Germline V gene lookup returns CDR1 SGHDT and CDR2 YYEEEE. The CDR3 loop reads CASSLSPGQGMNTEAFF. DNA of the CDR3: TGTGCCAGCAGCTTGTCCCCGGGACAGGGCATGAACACTGAAGCTTTCTTT. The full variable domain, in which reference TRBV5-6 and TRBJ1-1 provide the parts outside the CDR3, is DAGVTQSPTHLIKTRGQQVTLRCSPKSGHDTVSWYQQALGQGPQFIFQYYEEEERQRGNFPDRFSGHQFPNYSSELNVNALLLGDSALYLCASSLSPGQGMNTEAFFGQGTRLTVV.

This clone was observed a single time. CDR3: CASSLDLIETQYF. The CDR3 coding sequence is TGTGCCAGCAGCTTGGACTTAATCGAGACCCAGTACTTC. The chain joins TRBV13 to TRBJ2-5, with TRBD2 as a possible D gene (5 bases). Trimming removed 3 bases from V and 5 bases from J, with 10 bases in between. In germline, CDR1 is PRHDT, CDR2 FYEKMQ (reference sequence). This CDR3 has 13 residues.

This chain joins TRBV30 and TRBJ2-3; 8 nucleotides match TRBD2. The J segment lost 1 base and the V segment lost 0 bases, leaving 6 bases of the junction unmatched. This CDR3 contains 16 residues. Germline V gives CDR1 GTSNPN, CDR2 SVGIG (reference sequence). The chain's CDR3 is CAWSVGVAGRTDTQYF. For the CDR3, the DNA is TGTGCCTGGAGTGTAGGGGTAGCGGGGCGCACAGATACGCAGTATTTT.

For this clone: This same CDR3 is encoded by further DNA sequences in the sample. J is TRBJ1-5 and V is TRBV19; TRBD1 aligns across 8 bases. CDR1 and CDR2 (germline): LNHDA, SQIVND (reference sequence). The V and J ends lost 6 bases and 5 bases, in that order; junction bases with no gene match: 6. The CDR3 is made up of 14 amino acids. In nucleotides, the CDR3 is TGTGCCAGTAGCCCAGGACAGGGCTATCAGCCCCAGCATTTT. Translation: CASSPGQGYQPQHF.

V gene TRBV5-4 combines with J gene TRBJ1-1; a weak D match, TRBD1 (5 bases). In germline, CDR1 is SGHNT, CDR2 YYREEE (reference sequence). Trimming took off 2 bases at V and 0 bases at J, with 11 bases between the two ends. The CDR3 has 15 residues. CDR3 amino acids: CASSLGPGLNTEAFF. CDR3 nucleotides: TGTGCCAGCAGCTTAGGTCCAGGGCTGAACACTGAAGCTTTCTTT.

CDR3 amino acids: CASSLVLAETQYF. The DNA of the CDR3 is TGTGCCAGCAGCTTAGTACTAGCCGAGACCCAGTACTTC. The chain employs TRBV13 and TRBJ2-5; a weak D match, TRBD2 (6 bases). Germline CDR1 and CDR2: PRHDT and FYEKMQ (reference sequence). The CDR3 consists of 13 residues. Trimming left V 1 base short and J 5 bases short, with 8 bases between.

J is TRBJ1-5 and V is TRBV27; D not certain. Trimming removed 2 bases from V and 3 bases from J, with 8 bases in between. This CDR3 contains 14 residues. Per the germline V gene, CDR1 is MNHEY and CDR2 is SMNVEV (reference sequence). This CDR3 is CASSLNPHNQPQHF. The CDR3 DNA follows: TGTGCCAGCAGTTTAAACCCCCACAATCAGCCCCAGCATTTT.

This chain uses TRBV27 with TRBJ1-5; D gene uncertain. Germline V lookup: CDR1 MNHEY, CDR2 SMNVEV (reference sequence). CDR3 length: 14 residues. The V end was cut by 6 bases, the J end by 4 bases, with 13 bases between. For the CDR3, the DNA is TGTGCCAGCAGCCCCGGAATGGGGAATCAGCCCCAGCATTTT. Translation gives CASSPGMGNQPQHF.

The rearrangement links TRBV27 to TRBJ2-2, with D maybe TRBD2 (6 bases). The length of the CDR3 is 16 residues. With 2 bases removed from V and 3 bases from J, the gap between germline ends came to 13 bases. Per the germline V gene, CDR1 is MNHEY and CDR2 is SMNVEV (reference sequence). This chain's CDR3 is CASSLSLGGDTGELFF. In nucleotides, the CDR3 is TGTGCCAGCAGTTTAAGCCTCGGAGGGGACACCGGGGAGCTGTTTTTT.

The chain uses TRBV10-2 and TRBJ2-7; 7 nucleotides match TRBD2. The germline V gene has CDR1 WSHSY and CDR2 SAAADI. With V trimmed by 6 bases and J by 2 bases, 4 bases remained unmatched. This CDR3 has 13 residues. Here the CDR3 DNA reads TGCGCCAGCAGGACGGGACTAACCTACGAGCAGTACTTC. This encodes CASRTGLTYEQYF.

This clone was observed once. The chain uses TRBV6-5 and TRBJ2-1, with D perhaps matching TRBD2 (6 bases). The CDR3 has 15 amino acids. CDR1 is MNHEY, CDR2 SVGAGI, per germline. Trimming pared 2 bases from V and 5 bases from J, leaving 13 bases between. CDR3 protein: CASSYDTSSHNEQFF. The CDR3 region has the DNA TGTGCCAGCAGTTACGACACTAGCAGTCACAATGAGCAGTTCTTC.

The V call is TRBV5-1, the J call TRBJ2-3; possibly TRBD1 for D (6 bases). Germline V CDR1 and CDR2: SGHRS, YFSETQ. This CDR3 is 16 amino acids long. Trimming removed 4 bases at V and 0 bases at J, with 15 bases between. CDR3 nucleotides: TGCGCCAGCAGCCTAGGGGACACAGATAGCACAGATACGCAGTATTTT. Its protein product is CASSLGDTDSTDTQYF. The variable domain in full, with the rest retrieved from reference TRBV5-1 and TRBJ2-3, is KAGVTQTPRYLIKTRGQQVTLSCSPISGHRSVSWYQQTPGQGLQFLFEYFSETQRNKGNFPGRFSGRQFSNSRSEMNVSTLELGDSALYLCASSLGDTDSTDTQYFGPGTRLTVL.

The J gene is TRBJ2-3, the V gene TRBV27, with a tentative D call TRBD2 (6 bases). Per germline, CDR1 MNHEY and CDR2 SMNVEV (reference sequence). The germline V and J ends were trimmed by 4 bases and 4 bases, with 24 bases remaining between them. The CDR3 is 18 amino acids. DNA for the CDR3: TGTGCCAGCAGTTCGAGGCTATTGGCGGGAACGGCGGCAGATACGCAGTATTTT. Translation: CASSSRLLAGTAADTQYF.

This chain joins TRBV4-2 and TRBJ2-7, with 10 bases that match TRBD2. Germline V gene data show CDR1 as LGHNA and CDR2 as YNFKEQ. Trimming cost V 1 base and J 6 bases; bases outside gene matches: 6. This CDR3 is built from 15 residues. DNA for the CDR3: TGTGCCAGCAGCCAAGTCGCTAGCGGGAGTATCGAGCAGTACTTC. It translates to CASSQVASGSIEQYF.